This note documents a single T cell receptor (beta chain) sequence. The antigen remains unidentified. The entry originates in a study of human T cells and chemical hapten exposure. Overall study: The scalp of each patient received a weekly diphenylcyclopropenone dose for the full roughly 25-week study. Epicutaneous patch tests delivered 0.01% DPC to the upper back, with evaluation at 6 days. Study-level findings and limits: After DPC sensitization, TCRs above 1 in 1000 frequency showed no change.

Germline-derived CDR1 and CDR2 are KGHDR and SFDVKD. V was shortened by 4 bases and J by 6 bases, with 5 bases between the two germline ends. The CDR3 contains 11 residues. MiXCR, run by TCRdb on the RACE reads, gives a single entry per CDR3 protein. The sample carries 95,000 or so distinct CDR3 sequences, approximately 10% recorded once. Regarding time point: patch test 1, 2 weeks after DPC sensitization. Stated treatment: therapeutic diphenylcyclopropenone sensitization with weekly scalp DPC. This TCR was sampled from a man aged 35 to 55 with alopecia areata. Some clones in this sample may be carry-over from other donors' samples. This specimen was whole blood, taken in connection with sensitization to the hapten diphenylcyclopropenone (DPC). The chain has TRBV24-1 and TRBJ1-2; D remains ambiguous. The DNA for the CDR3 is TGTGCCACCAGTGAGGCAGATGGCTACACCTTC. Its translation: CATSEADGYTF.